The rows below give T cell receptor beta chains drawn from one sample of a study of T cell responses to AZD1222 COVID-19 vaccine. TCRdb's table, derived via immunoSEQ multiplex PCR, lists solely in-frame clones and lacks some. The data contain 150,000 to 200,000 clones, around 94% of them singletons. The source was peripheral blood, collected 28 days after the second AZD1222 dose. The receptors were gathered from an adult who received the AZD1222 COVID-19 vaccine. Both conserved end residues are part of each CDR3. Fields, in order: clone size, V gene, J gene, D gene, CDR3 DNA, CDR3 protein. The D gene is left open where the match is weak. Size is stated for part of the rows, as once, few or many counts, or as a class when the clone is expanded.

once	TRBV2	TRBJ2-2	TRBD1	TGTGCCAGTACCTCCGGGACAGGGGGCGCGAACACCGGGGAGCTGTTTTTT	CASTSGTGGANTGELFF
-	TRBV9	TRBJ2-1	TRBD2	TGTGCCAGCAGCGCCTCGAGCGGGGGGTACAATGAGCAGTTCTTC	CASSASSGGYNEQFF
-	TRBV5-1	TRBJ2-1	TRBD2	TGCGCCAGCAGCTCCGCGGCGGGACTAGGAAAAAACAATGAGCAGTTCTTC	CASSSAAGLGKNNEQFF
-	TRBV28	TRBJ2-7	-	TGTGCCAGCAGTCCAGGTCGAACCTACGAGCAGTACTTC	CASSPGRTYEQYF
-	TRBV3-1/TRBV3-2	TRBJ2-7	-	TGTGCCAGCAGCCAAGGTGGTTACGAGCAGTACTTC	CASSQGGYEQYF
-	TRBV7-6	TRBJ2-2	-	TGTGCCAGCAGCTTAATAGTAGTCACCGGGGAGCTGTTTTTT	CASSLIVVTGELFF
-	TRBV11-3	TRBJ2-1	TRBD2	TGTGCCAGCAGCGCACGACTAGCGGGAGGACCGAATGAGCAGTTCTTC	CASSARLAGGPNEQFF
-	TRBV11-3	TRBJ1-1	-	TGTGCCAGCAGCCGAGGGTGGCAGGGCACTGAAGCTTTCTTT	CASSRGWQGTEAFF
-	TRBV27	TRBJ2-2	TRBD2	TGTGCCAGCAGTTTATCATCGCGGGGGGCAGTAATTACGAACACCGGGGAGCTGTTTTTT	CASSLSSRGAVITNTGELFF
-	TRBV18	TRBJ1-1	-	TGTGCCAGCTCACCACGGCTGGGGGACACTGAAGCTTTCTTT	CASSPRLGDTEAFF
-	TRBV18	TRBJ1-2	TRBD1	TGTGCCAGCTCGTCAGGGGGCCGGCAAACCACCACCTTTACAGGCTATGGCTACACCTTC	CASSSGGRQTTTFTGYGYTF
-	TRBV7-2	TRBJ2-7	-	TGTGCCAGCAGCTTAAGCCGGTCCTACGAGCAGTACTTC	CASSLSRSYEQYF
-	TRBV6-1	TRBJ2-3	-	TGTGCCAGCAGTGATAGGGGGGGTACAGATACGCAGTATTTT	CASSDRGGTDTQYF
-	TRBV27	TRBJ2-2	-	TGTGCCAGCAGTTTTACGGGGCAGACGAACACCGGGGAGCTGTTTTTT	CASSFTGQTNTGELFF
-	TRBV2	TRBJ2-2	TRBD2	TGTGCCAGCAGTGACCGCGGCCTAGCGGGGTTCCAGGAGCTGTTTTTT	CASSDRGLAGFQELFF
-	TRBV20-1	TRBJ1-5	-	TGCAGTGCTAGTGAGGCAGGGTCGGGGCCCCAGCATTTT	CSASEAGSGPQHF
-	TRBV7-2	TRBJ2-5	TRBD2	TGTGCCAGCAGCGCGGGGCATCTAGCGGGAGGTGGGGAGACCCAGTACTTC	CASSAGHLAGGGETQYF
-	TRBV3-1/TRBV3-2	TRBJ1-6	-	TGTGCCAGCAGCCAAGTCCCGGGACTCTCACGTAATTCACCCCTCCACTTT	CASSQVPGLSRNSPLHF
-	TRBV6-5	TRBJ1-1	-	TGTGCCAGCAGTTACTCGAAATGGGGAGGAACTGAAGCTTTCTTT	CASSYSKWGGTEAFF
-	TRBV10-3	TRBJ2-5	TRBD2	TGTGCCATCAGTGCTCAGCTAGCGGGGGAGCAAGAGACCCAGTACTTC	CAISAQLAGEQETQYF
-	TRBV7-2	TRBJ1-1	-	TGTGCCAGCAGCACACCGGACAGCTTGAACACTGAAGCTTTCTTT	CASSTPDSLNTEAFF
-	TRBV6-4	TRBJ1-5	-	TGTGCCAGCAGTCCATCAGCCGGGGCCAATCAGCCCCAGCATTTT	CASSPSAGANQPQHF
-	TRBV2	TRBJ2-7	-	TGTGCCAGCAGTGCTGGTCCTAGCTCCGAGCAGTACTTC	CASSAGPSSEQYF
-	TRBV6-4	TRBJ2-3	-	TGTGCCAGCAGTGACTCGGGCAGGGGGGGAGGAGATACGCAGTATTTT	CASSDSGRGGGDTQYF
-	TRBV3-1/TRBV3-2	TRBJ1-4	-	TGTGCCAGCAGCCAAGGTGGACGAGCAACTAATGAAAAACTGTTTTTT	CASSQGGRATNEKLFF
-	TRBV9	TRBJ2-1	-	TGTGCCAGCAGCGTATTAGGTCCCCCGAGCTATGAGCAGTTCTTC	CASSVLGPPSYEQFF
-	TRBV5-4	TRBJ2-1	TRBD2	TGTGCCAGCAGCTTGGTTCCGGGACTAGCGGGAGGTGAGCAGTTCTTC	CASSLVPGLAGGEQFF
-	TRBV7-2	TRBJ1-1	TRBD1	TGTGCCAGCAGCGGCAACAGGGGAGAGAGGACTGAAGCTTTCTTT	CASSGNRGERTEAFF
-	TRBV5-1	TRBJ2-2	-	TGCGCCAGCAGCTTGATGGCCCAAGGACCGAACACCGGGGAGCTGTTTTTT	CASSLMAQGPNTGELFF
-	TRBV5-1	TRBJ2-7	TRBD1	TGCGCCAGCAGCTCCGGGACAGGGTGGTCCTACGAGCAGTACTTC	CASSSGTGWSYEQYF
-	TRBV3-1/TRBV3-2	TRBJ2-7	-	TGTGCCAGCAGCCCTGGGATCTACGAGCAGTACTTC	CASSPGIYEQYF
-	TRBV28	TRBJ2-3	-	TGTGCCAGCAGCAAGGGGGGGACTACTACAGATACGCAGTATTTT	CASSKGGTTTDTQYF
-	TRBV3-1/TRBV3-2	TRBJ1-4	-	TGTGCCAGCAGCCGAGGATCACGGGAACTGTTTTTT	CASSRGSRELFF
-	TRBV20-1	TRBJ1-1	-	TGCAGTGGCAAGGAGAACACTGAAGCTTTCTTT	CSGKENTEAFF
-	TRBV5-1	TRBJ1-1	-	TGCGCCAGCAGCTTCGGACCCTCCTCGGGGATGAACACTGAAGCTTTCTTT	CASSFGPSSGMNTEAFF
-	TRBV29-1	TRBJ1-4	-	TGCAGCGTCCGCCGGCAGGGAGCAACTAATGAAAAACTGTTTTTT	CSVRRQGATNEKLFF
-	TRBV6-1	TRBJ1-1	-	TGTGCCAGCAGTGAGTGGGGTTTGTCAGGGTACACTGAAGCTTTCTTT	CASSEWGLSGYTEAFF
-	TRBV4-1	TRBJ1-2	-	TGCGCCAGCAGCCCTACAGAGAACTATGGCTACACCTTC	CASSPTENYGYTF
-	TRBV5-1	TRBJ2-7	-	TGCGCCAGCAGCTCGTCATACCGTATGGCCTCCTACGAGCAGTACTTC	CASSSSYRMASYEQYF
-	TRBV5-4	TRBJ2-1	TRBD2	TGTGCCAGCAGCGGAGGACTAGCGGGGACCTACAATGAGCAGTTCTTC	CASSGGLAGTYNEQFF
once	TRBV24-1	TRBJ1-2	-	TGTGCCACCAGTGACAGGGGATTGGACTATGGCTACACCTTC	CATSDRGLDYGYTF
-	TRBV19	TRBJ1-2	TRBD1	TGTGCCAGTAGCCCGGGACAGGGGATTCACAGCTATGGCTACACCTTC	CASSPGQGIHSYGYTF
-	TRBV6-5	TRBJ1-1	TRBD1	TGTGCCAGCAGTAGACGGACAGGGGGCCTCACTGAAGCTTTCTTT	CASSRRTGGLTEAFF
-	TRBV11-3	TRBJ1-4	TRBD1	TGTGCCAGCAGCCGCGGGACAGGGAGGGAAAAACTGTTTTTT	CASSRGTGREKLFF
-	TRBV5-1	TRBJ1-2	TRBD1	TGCGCCAGCAGCTTGGGGCAGGGGGCTGACGGCTACACCTTC	CASSLGQGADGYTF
-	TRBV6-1	TRBJ1-2	-	TGTGCCAGCAGTCCCCGCACGCCTAACTATGGCTACACCTTC	CASSPRTPNYGYTF
-	TRBV9	TRBJ1-2	-	TGTGCCAGCAGCGGGCAGGCCTTTACTAACTATGGCTACACCTTC	CASSGQAFTNYGYTF
-	TRBV7-3	TRBJ2-3	TRBD2	TGTGCCAGCAGCTTAACGTCTTTGACTAGCCCTAGCACAGATACGCAGTATTTT	CASSLTSLTSPSTDTQYF
once	TRBV6-5	TRBJ2-3	TRBD1	TGTGCCAGCAGGCGGGACAGGGTTACAGATACGCAGTATTTT	CASRRDRVTDTQYF
-	TRBV5-6	TRBJ1-1	TRBD1	TGTGCCAGCAGCCTGGGACAGGGGGCCACTGAAGCTTTCTTT	CASSLGQGATEAFF
-	TRBV4-3	TRBJ2-2	TRBD2	TGCGCCAGCAGCCAAGGCCCACTCGACCGGGAGGTCGGGGAGCTGTTTTTT	CASSQGPLDREVGELFF
-	TRBV29-1	TRBJ1-4	TRBD1	TGCAGCGTTGAGACAGGGGGCCTCGTATTTTTT	CSVETGGLVFF
-	TRBV12-3/TRBV12-4	TRBJ1-1	-	TGTGCCAGCAGTTTAGGGGGGTATCGAGCTTTCTTT	CASSLGGYRAFF
-	TRBV12-3/TRBV12-4	TRBJ2-7	TRBD1	TGTGCCAGCAGTTCGACAGGGGTGGGGGAGCAGTACTTC	CASSSTGVGEQYF
-	TRBV28	TRBJ2-7	TRBD1	TGTGCCAGCAGAGAAGGACAGGGAGTCGACGAGCAGTACTTC	CASREGQGVDEQYF